One sample yielded the 10 T cell receptor beta chains listed below, sequenced in a study of blood T cell repertoires in COVID-19. The method was immunoSEQ multiplex PCR; TCRdb's version includes in-frame clones alone and lacks a portion of them. The sample consists of fewer than 140,000 clones, approximately 80% of them appearing once. What was sequenced was peripheral blood. These receptors were taken from a woman in her sixties or seventies with acute or convalescent COVID-19.

This chain links TRBV7-8 with TRBJ2-5; 8 bases are shared with TRBD2. Germline V gene lookup returns CDR1 SGHVS and CDR2 FQNEAQ. The V and J ends lost 6 bases and 1 base, in that order; junction bases with no gene match: 7. The CDR3 extends over 15 amino acids. CDR3 in DNA: TGTGCCAGCAGATTTGAAGCGGGAGCCCAAGAGACCCAGTACTTC. Its protein product is CASRFEAGAQETQYF.

The chain combines TRBV18 with TRBJ2-7; tentatively, D is TRBD2 (6 bases). CDR1 and CDR2 (germline): KGHSH, LQKENI. The V end lost 3 bases, the J end lost 4 bases, and 13 bases lay between the germline ends. The CDR3 sequence is 14 residues long. The CDR3 sequence: CASSPPGLIYEQYF. DNA for the CDR3: TGTGCCAGCTCACCCCCGGGACTGATTTACGAGCAGTACTTC.

This chain links TRBV10-1 with TRBJ1-1, with 9 bases lining up with TRBD1. This CDR3 is 15 amino acids long. Losses at the gene ends were 5 bases for V and 5 bases for J; bases not matched to a gene: 9. Germline-derived CDR1 and CDR2 are WNHNN and SYGVQD (reference sequence). The CDR3 protein is CASSTGQGRGTEAFF. Written as DNA, the CDR3 is TGCGCCAGCAGTACGGGACAGGGAAGAGGAACTGAAGCTTTCTTT.

The gene calls are TRBV5-1 and TRBJ2-3, with a tentative D call TRBD1 (5 bases). The germline CDR1 and CDR2 sequences are SGHRS and YFSETQ. Trimming cost V 0 bases and J 0 bases, with 8 bases left between them. The CDR3 contains 15 residues. CDR3 in amino acids: CASSLDTGSTDTQYF. Here the CDR3 DNA reads TGCGCCAGCAGCTTGGATACAGGTAGCACAGATACGCAGTATTTT.

This clone was detected only a few times. V usage is TRBV6-5 and J usage is TRBJ1-5; D is ambiguous. V was pared by 0 bases and J by 1 base, with 4 bases between. Germline V gene lookup returns CDR1 MNHEY and CDR2 SVGAGI. This CDR3 is 14 amino acids long. CDR3 loop: CASSYSPSNQPQHF. The CDR3, as DNA: TGTGCCAGCAGTTACTCCCCGAGCAATCAGCCCCAGCATTTT.

The rearrangement joins TRBV5-6 to TRBJ2-7; 10 bases are shared with TRBD1. V dropped 2 bases and J dropped 3; count of bases not matched to a gene: 14. Germline CDR1 SGHDT, CDR2 YYEEEE. This CDR3 is 18 amino acids long. This CDR3 is CASSFSQGQGFSDYEQYF. The CDR3 DNA follows: TGTGCCAGCAGCTTCAGTCAGGGACAGGGGTTTTCCGACTACGAGCAGTACTTC.

The rearrangement uses TRBV6-1 and TRBJ2-1, with 11 nucleotides matching TRBD1. The germline gives CDR1 MNHNS, CDR2 SASEGT. Trimming at V came to 3 bases and at J to 15 bases, leaving 7 bases not matched to a gene. This CDR3 has 13 amino acids. The chain's CDR3 is CASSDRDRGGSFF. Written as DNA, the CDR3 is TGTGCCAGCAGTGACCGGGACAGGGGGGGGTCGTTCTTC.

V gene TRBV29-1 combines with J gene TRBJ2-7; D is possibly TRBD2 (6 bases). CDR1 is SQVTM, CDR2 ANQGSEA, per germline. The CDR3 spans 13 residues. V was clipped by 0 bases and J by 10 bases, with 16 bases between them. DNA for the CDR3: TGCAGCGTTGAAGAACGTTCCCTCGGACTACAGTACTTC. Translating gives CSVEERSLGLQYF.

The chain recombines TRBV5-1 with TRBJ1-1, with D tentatively TRBD1 (5 bases). The CDR3 has 12 amino acids. From germline, CDR1 is SGHRS and CDR2 YFSETQ. Between the trimmed V and J ends, which lost 0 bases and 6 bases, there was a span of 6 bases. CDR3 protein: CASSLGDSEAFF. In DNA, the CDR3 is TGCGCCAGCAGCTTGGGGGACTCTGAAGCTTTCTTT.

The count of this clone is one. This rearrangement joins TRBV2 to TRBJ1-5, with TRBD1 identical over 8 bases. This CDR3 comprises 14 residues. Germline V gives CDR1 SNHLY, CDR2 FYNNEI. V was clipped by 4 bases and J by 7 bases; unmatched bases: 6. CDR3 bases: TGTGCCAGCAGTGGGACAGGGTGGAGGCAGCCCCAGCATTTT. The encoded protein is CASSGTGWRQPQHF.